This TCR beta chain is from a study of cytotoxic CD8 clonotypes in ibrutinib-treated CLL. At the level of the study: The patients, roughly twelve relapsed/refractory and more than 14 treatment-naive, included roughly 17 who were IGHV unmutated. Broader study findings: Clonality was higher at baseline than in age-matched healthy donors and tracked circulating CD8+ T-cell counts.

CDR1 is MNHEY, CDR2 SVGAGI, per germline. V was clipped by 2 bases and J by 6 bases, with 4 bases between them. This CDR3 comprises 12 residues. A word on this clone: Its antigen remains unidentified.

Frozen-stored PBMCs produced approximately 2 micrograms of genomic DNA for TCR beta libraries. Assay: immunoSEQ multiplex PCR; the TCRdb copy retains only in-frame clones and omits some. The table includes 150,000 to 200,000 clones, 70% to 90% detected once. The clonotype originates from a human donor with chronic lymphocytic leukemia. The starting material was PBMCs, obtained at disease progression, from a patient treated with ibrutinib. The chain combines TRBV6-5 with TRBJ2-2; no reliable D call. The CDR3 sequence: CASSYDAGELFF. The CDR3 region has the DNA TGTGCCAGCAGTTACGATGCCGGGGAGCTGTTTTTT.